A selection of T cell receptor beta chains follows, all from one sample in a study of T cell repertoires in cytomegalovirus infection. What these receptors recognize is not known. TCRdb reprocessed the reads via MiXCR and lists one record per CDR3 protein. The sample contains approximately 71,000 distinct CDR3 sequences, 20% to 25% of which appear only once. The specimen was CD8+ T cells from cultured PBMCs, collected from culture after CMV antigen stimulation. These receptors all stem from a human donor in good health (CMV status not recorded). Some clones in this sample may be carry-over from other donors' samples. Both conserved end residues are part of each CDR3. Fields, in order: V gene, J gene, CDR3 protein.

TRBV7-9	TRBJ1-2	CASSLTSGGPSYGYTF
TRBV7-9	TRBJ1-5	CASSSTGVNQPQHF
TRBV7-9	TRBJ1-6	CASSLSRDRAYSPLHF
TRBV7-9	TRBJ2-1	CASSLDRDRVAYNEQFF
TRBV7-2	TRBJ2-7	CASSLARSVRAEQHF
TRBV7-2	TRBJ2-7	CASSLAGHTYEQYF
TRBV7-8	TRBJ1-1	CASRRGDGTEAFF
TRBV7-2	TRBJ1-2	CASSFHRDRGYLGYTF
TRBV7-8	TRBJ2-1	CASRGLAGPVSSYNEQFF
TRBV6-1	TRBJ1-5	CASRRDRASNQPQHF
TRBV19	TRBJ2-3	CASSSQGKDTQYF
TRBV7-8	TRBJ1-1	CASSSRTGTITEAFF
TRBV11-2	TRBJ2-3	CASSLGGYYGDTQYF
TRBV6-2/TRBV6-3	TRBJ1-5	CASSYLGAGFNQPQHF
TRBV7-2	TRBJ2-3	CASSLVLSRNPTDTQYF
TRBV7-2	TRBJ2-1	CASSSGLVSEQFF
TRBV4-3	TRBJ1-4	CASSQRRLKEKLFF
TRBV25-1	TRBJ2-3	CAASGGGTDTQYF
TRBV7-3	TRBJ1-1	CASSLRGRTEAFF
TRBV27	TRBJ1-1	CASSIQGSANTEAFF
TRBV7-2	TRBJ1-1	CASSLGGAGLTNTEAFF
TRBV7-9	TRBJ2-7	CASSLIVGTGGQYF
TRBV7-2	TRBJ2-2	CASSYRGQTSGYFPGELFF
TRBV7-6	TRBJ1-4	CASSLEAVSTNEKLFF
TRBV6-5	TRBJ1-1	CASSPGGGWTEAFF
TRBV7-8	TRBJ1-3	CASSHMDGVSGNTIYF
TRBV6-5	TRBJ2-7	CASSKDTSYEQYF
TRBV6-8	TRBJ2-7	CASGQRPDTAYEQYF
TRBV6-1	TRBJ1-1	CASKFRSSTEAFF
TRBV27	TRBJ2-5	CASSVGQGPQETQYF
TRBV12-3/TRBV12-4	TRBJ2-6	CASSETGFGANVLTF
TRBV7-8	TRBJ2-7	CASSVSPHEQYF
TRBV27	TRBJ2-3	CASSPSHRRDTQYF
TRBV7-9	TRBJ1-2	CASSPAQGRSYGYTF
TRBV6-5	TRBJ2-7	CASSYQGTGGYEQYF